This T cell receptor (beta chain) was found in a study of blood T cell repertoires in COVID-19 (dated by TCRdb to the early 2020s). At the level of the whole study: Samples covering the acute and convalescent phases of COVID-19 were provided by collaborators in the United States, Italy and Spain. The prospective study material was composed of cDNA or gDNA derived from T cells, B-cell-depleted T cells, or PBMCs. Subjects who had been exposed to COVID-19, were actively infected with it, or had recovered from it provided the deeply sampled blood TCRbeta repertoires that made up the dataset. The repertoires were released in a freely available public database meant as a resource for research on the immune response to SARS-CoV-2. The samples were drawn from the first 160 participants of the ongoing ImmuneRACE study and from 950 to 1,500 subjects provided by 6 global collaborators. A de-identified subject ID, COVID-19 status, age in years and sex were almost always included in the sample metadata. Where available, HLA class I and class II types were taken from metadata supplied by the sample provider and were not determined by assay-based typing.

TCRbeta CDR3 regions were amplified from genomic DNA using the immunoSEQ Assay, a bias-controlled multiplex PCR. The study's processing was this. The number of nucleated cells in each sample was estimated from the amplification of reference gene primers within the assay. Sequence reads were collapsed and filtered to measure the absolute abundance of every unique TCRbeta CDR3 rearrangement. For each sample, productive Simpson clonality was calculated as the square root of Simpson's diversity index across productive rearrangements. TCRdb limited this immuneACCESS table to in-frame rearrangements with V and J called. A share of clones is missing; checked studies link under half to unresolved V genes, and the rest is unexplained. That table supplies the V and J calls and clone size; D and trimming were determined from the DNA. The sample profile shows around 15,000 clones; roughly four fifths of them were found once. The ten largest clones capture about a fifth of the sample.

CDR1 and CDR2 are read off the germline V gene as SGHAT and FQNNGV. Relative to germline, V is 5 bases shorter and J is 7 bases shorter, with 21 bases between their ends. From the cysteine up to the phenylalanine, the CDR3 has a length of 17 residues. Of all the DNA, just the CDR3 is kept, 51 bases in frame from base 1. Collaborating institutions collected whole blood in K2EDTA tubes following their own protocols. For TCRbeta analysis, collaborators shipped samples in one of three forms: frozen whole blood, isolated PBMCs, or DNA extracted from either of those sample types. The study at large found these results: The amount of clinical and demographic metadata varied by source and participant and was provided uncurated.

About this clone: Its antigen is currently not known. There are no base qualities to consult, and no much larger clone falls within one base.

The V and J segments used are TRBV11-2 and TRBJ1-6, with TRBD1 as a weak D call on 6 bases. The receptor was isolated from a man older than 75 with active COVID-19. Sequencing input: peripheral blood. The nucleotides are TGTGCCAGCAGCAGACAATTCCGGACAGTTGGGAATTCACCCCTCCACTTT. Its protein is CASSRQFRTVGNSPLHF.